This T cell receptor beta chain originates from a study of cytomegalovirus exposure and HLA in healthy donors. Notes on the study in general: TCR beta chains numbering more than 150 were designated cytomegalovirus-associated.

The primer mix had 60 Vbeta and 13 Jbeta primers. The protocol was immunoSEQ multiplex PCR, while the TCRdb copy is restricted to in-frame clones and leaves out a portion. Of some 90,000 clones in the sample, approximately 70% were seen once. Per germline, CDR1 DFQATT and CDR2 SNEGSKA (reference sequence). V was pared by 6 bases and J by 13 bases, with 9 bases of the junction left unmatched. This CDR3 comprises 11 residues. A word on this clone: Its cognate antigen is unknown.

The sample comprised PBMCs. The rearrangement links TRBV20-1 to TRBJ1-5, with 7 bases that match TRBD1. The TCR sequence derives from a man aged 45-65 years in good health and CMV-seronegative. In nucleotides, the CDR3 is TGCAGTGCCCATGACAGGGTGGAACAGCATTTT. This encodes CSAHDRVEQHF.